Listed below are T cell receptor beta chains from one sample, sequenced in a study of blood T cell repertoires in COVID-19. Clones were read by immunoSEQ multiplex PCR, and TCRdb kept only the in-frame ones, dropping some. The data hold a few hundred thousand clones, with approximately 89% observed a single time. Source material: PBMCs or T cells enriched from blood (not recorded which). All receptors come from a middle-aged woman who had been exposed to COVID-19. Both conserved end residues are part of each CDR3. A D gene is named only where the DNA matches it firmly. The size of a clone is reported for some rows only, either as once, few or many, or as a class for expanded clones.

j_call v_call d_call clone_size cdr3_nt cdr3_aa
TRBJ2-1 TRBV10-3 NA few TGTGCCATCAGTGAAGATGAGGAAGACAATGAGCAGTTCTTC CAISEDEEDNEQFF
TRBJ2-7 TRBV27 TRBD2 NA TGTGCCAGCAGTTTACGACTAGCGGGGCATCACGAGCAGTACTTC CASSLRLAGHHEQYF
TRBJ2-1 TRBV7-8 TRBD2 NA TGTGCCAGCAGCTCTAGGGGACTAGCGGGAGGGCCGAGCTCCTACAATGAGCAGTTCTTC CASSSRGLAGGPSSYNEQFF
TRBJ2-2 TRBV9 NA once TGTGCCAGCAGCGTAGTCGGGAACACCGGGGAGCTGTTTTTT CASSVVGNTGELFF
TRBJ1-2 TRBV30 TRBD1 NA TGTGCCTGGAGATCGGGACAGGACTATGGCTACACCTTC CAWRSGQDYGYTF
TRBJ2-7 TRBV3-1/TRBV3-2 TRBD2 NA TGTGCCAGCAGCCTCGCTAGCGGGGGAAGATACGAGCAGTACTTC CASSLASGGRYEQYF
TRBJ2-3 TRBV3-1/TRBV3-2 TRBD2 NA TGTGCCAGCAGCCAAGGGGGGAGGGTTAACACAGATACGCAGTATTTT CASSQGGRVNTDTQYF
TRBJ1-1 TRBV29-1 NA NA TGCAGCGCTAAACCGGGACAGAACACTGAAGCTTTCTTT CSAKPGQNTEAFF
TRBJ1-1 TRBV2 NA NA TGTGCCAGCAGCCCAGACAAGGCTATCACTGAAGCTTTCTTT CASSPDKAITEAFF
TRBJ1-3 TRBV2 TRBD1 NA TGTGCCAGCAGTGACCGGACAGGCGGGCCTGGAAACACCATATATTTT CASSDRTGGPGNTIYF